The clone carrying this T cell receptor beta chain was detected only once. This sample stems from a study of shared clonotypes between healthy human individuals. Once extracted for a subset, genomic DNA was divided evenly among several immunoSEQ plates. Assay used: immunoSEQ multiplex PCR; TCRdb lists only in-frame clones, some missing. The profile shows over a million clones, around 98% of them singletons. Germline V gives CDR1 SGHRS, CDR2 YFSETQ. V lost 4 bases to trimming and J lost 11 bases; unmatched junction nucleotides: 15. The length of the CDR3 is 15 residues. The chain links TRBV5-1 to TRBJ2-1, with TRBD2 matching over 7 bases. This clonotype was sampled from a man in his thirties or forties in good health. The sequenced sample was naive CD4+ T cells sorted from blood. Subset here: CD45RA+ positively selected. CDR3 protein: CASSVAGTTSRQQFF. CDR3 nucleotides: TGCGCCAGCAGCGTAGCAGGGACTACCAGCCGCCAGCAGTTCTTC.